The 16 T cell receptor beta chains listed next were all sequenced from one sample in a study of beta chain features in type 1 diabetes. Of the isolated RNA, all was reverse transcribed, and so the sequenced material was expressed TCRB transcripts. The assay was immunoSEQ multiplex PCR, and TCRdb's table has in-frame clones only and misses some. The sample has 150,000 to 190,000 clones, 10% seen once; the top ten hold more than 0.45%. Study-level points and caveats: Type 1 diabetes patients had moderately but significantly shorter TCRB CDR3s in all four CD4+ subsets.

These receptors' targets are unknown. Sequenced sample: central memory CD4+ T cells from blood. These receptor sequences come from a man aged 25-40 years with type 1 diabetes.

The chain couples TRBV4-2 to TRBJ2-3, with D perhaps matching TRBD2 (6 bases). V lost 0 bases and J 2 bases, leaving 15 bases between the germline ends. This CDR3 comprises 17 residues. Per germline, CDR1 LGHNA and CDR2 YNFKEQ. CDR3 sequence: CASSQDLRTKNTDTQYF. Here the CDR3 DNA reads TGTGCCAGCAGCCAAGACTTAAGGACTAAAAACACAGATACGCAGTATTTT.

This chain joins TRBV7-9 and TRBJ1-2; a possible D gene is TRBD1 (5 bases). CDR1 and CDR2 (germline): SEHNR, FQNEAQ (reference sequence). Trimming cost V 1 base and J 4 bases, with 16 bases left between them. The CDR3 extends over 16 amino acids. CDR3 region: CASSLGGTGGLYGYTF. CDR3 bases: TGTGCCAGCAGCTTAGGCGGGACCGGAGGGCTCTATGGCTACACCTTC.

Only a few counts were recorded for this clone. The chain uses TRBV5-1 and TRBJ1-4; D call uncertain. The CDR3 is 15 residues long. Germline values: CDR1 SGHRS, CDR2 YFSETQ. V lost 2 bases and J lost 2, with 10 bases in between. CDR3 residues: CASSLAVGTNEKLFF. For the CDR3, the DNA is TGCGCCAGCAGCTTAGCGGTCGGCACTAATGAAAAACTGTTTTTT. The whole variable domain, filled in from reference TRBV5-1 and TRBJ1-4, reads KAGVTQTPRYLIKTRGQQVTLSCSPISGHRSVSWYQQTPGQGLQFLFEYFSETQRNKGNFPGRFSGRQFSNSRSEMNVSTLELGDSALYLCASSLAVGTNEKLFFGSGTQLSVL.

This clone was seen a handful of times. The chain has TRBV4-2 and TRBJ2-3; D ambiguous. Germline loops: CDR1 LGHNA, CDR2 YNFKEQ. The germline V and J ends were trimmed by 5 bases and 0 bases, with 9 bases remaining between them. CDR3 length equals 14 residues. CDR3 DNA sequence: TGTGCCAGCAGCAGAACTTCTAGCACAGATACGCAGTATTTT. Amino acids: CASSRTSSTDTQYF.

This sequence joins TRBV28 and TRBJ2-2, with 11 bases matching TRBD2. CDR3 size: 17 residues. Looked up from germline, CDR1 is MDHEN and CDR2 is SYDVKM. With V trimmed by 7 bases and J by 1 base, 8 bases remained unmatched. CDR3 bases: TGTGCCAGCAACCCGGGAGGGACTAGCGGGAACACCGGGGAGCTGTTTTTT. It codes for CASNPGGTSGNTGELFF.

The rearrangement links TRBV11-2 to TRBJ2-4, with 12 bases aligning to TRBD1. This CDR3 is built from 18 residues. Germline V gene lookup returns CDR1 SGHAT and CDR2 FQNNGV. V shed 0 bases and J 1 base; nucleotides not matched to a gene: 4. CDR3 protein: CASSLDLGQGAAKNIQYF. In DNA form, the CDR3 reads TGTGCCAGCAGCTTAGATTTGGGACAGGGGGCGGCCAAAAACATTCAGTACTTC.

The CDR3 DNA reads as TGCGCCAGCAGAACCTCTACAGGGGGCGCGGGCTACACCTTC. Its protein is CASRTSTGGAGYTF. The rearrangement links TRBV5-1 to TRBJ1-2, with 9 bases matching TRBD1. With 5 bases clipped from V and 8 bases from J, the junction kept 10 bases outside the gene matches. This CDR3 comprises 14 residues. Germline CDR1 SGHRS, CDR2 YFSETQ.

The CDR3 region is CASSFGQGEEQYF. The CDR3 DNA sequence: TGTGCCAGCAGCTTCGGACAGGGGGAAGAGCAGTACTTC. The chain combines TRBV7-9 with TRBJ2-7, with TRBD1 identical over 10 bases. Germline trimming cut 3 bases from V and 7 bases from J; bases unmatched to any gene: 3. The CDR3 spans 13 residues. Germline CDR1 is SEHNR and CDR2 is FQNEAQ (reference sequence).

The chain is built from TRBV29-1 and TRBJ1-4; tentative D call: TRBD1 (5 bases). Per the germline V gene, CDR1 is SQVTM and CDR2 is ANQGSEA. This CDR3 comprises 13 residues. V was cut by 4 bases and J by 5 bases, with 11 bases left in between. CDR3 residues: CSVGEGANEKLFF. The CDR3 bases are TGCAGCGTTGGGGAAGGGGCGAATGAAAAACTGTTTTTT.

This clone turned up a few times. The V call is TRBV2, the J call TRBJ1-2; 10 bases match TRBD1. From germline, CDR1 is SNHLY and CDR2 FYNNEI. CDR3 length: 13 residues. The V gene end was trimmed by 5 bases and the J gene end by 6 bases; junction bases not matched to a gene: 3. CDR3 in amino acids: CASSTTGGDGYTF. DNA of the CDR3: TGTGCCAGCAGTACGACAGGGGGCGATGGCTACACCTTC.

The rearrangement uses TRBV4-1 and TRBJ1-2; possibly TRBD1 for D (5 bases). Trimming took 1 base from V and 8 from J, leaving 23 bases between them. Germline CDR1 reads MGHRA; CDR2 reads YSYEKL. The CDR3 runs to 17 residues. The CDR3 sequence is CASSQVPTDSEGYGYTF. CDR3 coding DNA: TGCGCCAGCAGCCAAGTCCCCACCGACAGCGAAGGATACGGCTACACCTTC.

This clone was detected a few times. The gene calls are TRBV5-1 and TRBJ2-1; 9 bases match TRBD1. The CDR3 has 14 residues. CDR1 SGHRS and CDR2 YFSETQ come from the germline V gene. V lost 2 bases and J lost 9; bases outside the gene matches: 6. CDR3 DNA: TGCGCCAGCAGCTTCGGGGACAGGGCAGGTGAGCAGTTCTTC. Its translation: CASSFGDRAGEQFF.

The chain couples TRBV7-3 to TRBJ2-1; 12 bases fit TRBD1. V shed 3 bases, J shed 12 bases, and the junction held 6 bases outside the gene matches. From germline, CDR1 is SGHTA and CDR2 FQGTGA. The CDR3 runs to 14 residues. Written as DNA, the CDR3 is TGTGCCAGCAGCTTGGGACAGGGGGCAGGGGGGCAGTTCTTC. This sequence encodes CASSLGQGAGGQFF.

V gene TRBV7-3 combines with J gene TRBJ2-3; no reliable D call. The CDR3 sequence is 13 residues long. Germline V CDR1 and CDR2: SGHTA, FQGTGA. V lost 2 bases to trimming and J lost 9 bases, with 12 bases between them. DNA of the CDR3: TGTGCCAGCAGCTTAGAAGAAGGCGGAACGCAGTATTTT. Protein sequence: CASSLEEGGTQYF.

This clone was seen more than once but under ten times. The chain combines TRBV28 with TRBJ2-7; 9 positions agree with TRBD2. There are 14 residues in the CDR3. The V gene end was trimmed by 5 bases and the J gene end by 4 bases; junction bases not matched to a gene: 6. From germline, CDR1 is MDHEN and CDR2 SYDVKM. CDR3 loop: CASSPGTSLYEQYF. CDR3 nucleotides: TGTGCCAGCAGTCCCGGGACTAGCTTATACGAGCAGTACTTC.

The V gene is TRBV7-2, the J gene TRBJ2-1; 12 bases are a match to TRBD2. Germline values: CDR1 SGHTA, CDR2 FQGNSA. V gave up 2 bases and J gave up 9 bases; unmatched junction bases: 11. The CDR3 runs to 17 residues. CDR3 sequence: CASSLFALAGGPSEQFF. CDR3 coding DNA: TGTGCCAGCAGCTTATTCGCCCTAGCGGGAGGGCCCAGTGAGCAGTTCTTC.